Here is one TCR beta chain with its context. This sample was taken from a study of blood T cell repertoires in COVID-19. Clones were read by immunoSEQ multiplex PCR, and TCRdb kept only the in-frame ones, dropping some. The table shows about 170,000 clones, with around 89% occurring only once. The source is a man aged 60 to 75 with acute or convalescent COVID-19. Sample: peripheral blood.

CDR3 bases: TGCAGCGTTAGGACTAGCGGGCACTCCTACGAGCAGTACTTC. Translating it yields CSVRTSGHSYEQYF. The chain employs TRBV29-1 and TRBJ2-7, with 11 bases fitting TRBD2. The V segment lost 5 bases and the J segment 0 bases; nucleotides outside the gene matches: 3. Germline lookup yields CDR1 SQVTM and CDR2 ANQGSEA. This CDR3 is 14 amino acids long.